This T cell receptor beta chain was obtained from a study of blood T cell repertoires in COVID-19. The overall study: Material from acute and convalescent COVID-19 was sourced from the United States, Italy and Spain.

Original methodology: Amplification of reference gene primers was used by the study to estimate nucleated cell counts. Repertoires were generated with immunoSEQ multiplex PCR, while TCRdb's copy carries only in-frame clones and drops some. D and trimming come from the DNA, and the V and J calls and clone size come from that table. The repertoire holds fewer than 85,000 clones, with 80% to 90% as singletons. The CDR3 has 11 amino acids. V lost 8 bases, J lost 4 bases, and 6 bases lay in between. Per the germline V gene, CDR1 is SGHTA and CDR2 is FQGNSA. The chain couples TRBV7-2 to TRBJ1-5; D possibly corresponds to TRBD1 (5 bases). The sequence came from a man aged 45 to 65 with active COVID-19. Sequencing was performed on peripheral blood. CDR3 in DNA: TGTGCCAGCGGGGGGAATCAGCCCCAGCATTTT. Protein sequence: CASGGNQPQHF.